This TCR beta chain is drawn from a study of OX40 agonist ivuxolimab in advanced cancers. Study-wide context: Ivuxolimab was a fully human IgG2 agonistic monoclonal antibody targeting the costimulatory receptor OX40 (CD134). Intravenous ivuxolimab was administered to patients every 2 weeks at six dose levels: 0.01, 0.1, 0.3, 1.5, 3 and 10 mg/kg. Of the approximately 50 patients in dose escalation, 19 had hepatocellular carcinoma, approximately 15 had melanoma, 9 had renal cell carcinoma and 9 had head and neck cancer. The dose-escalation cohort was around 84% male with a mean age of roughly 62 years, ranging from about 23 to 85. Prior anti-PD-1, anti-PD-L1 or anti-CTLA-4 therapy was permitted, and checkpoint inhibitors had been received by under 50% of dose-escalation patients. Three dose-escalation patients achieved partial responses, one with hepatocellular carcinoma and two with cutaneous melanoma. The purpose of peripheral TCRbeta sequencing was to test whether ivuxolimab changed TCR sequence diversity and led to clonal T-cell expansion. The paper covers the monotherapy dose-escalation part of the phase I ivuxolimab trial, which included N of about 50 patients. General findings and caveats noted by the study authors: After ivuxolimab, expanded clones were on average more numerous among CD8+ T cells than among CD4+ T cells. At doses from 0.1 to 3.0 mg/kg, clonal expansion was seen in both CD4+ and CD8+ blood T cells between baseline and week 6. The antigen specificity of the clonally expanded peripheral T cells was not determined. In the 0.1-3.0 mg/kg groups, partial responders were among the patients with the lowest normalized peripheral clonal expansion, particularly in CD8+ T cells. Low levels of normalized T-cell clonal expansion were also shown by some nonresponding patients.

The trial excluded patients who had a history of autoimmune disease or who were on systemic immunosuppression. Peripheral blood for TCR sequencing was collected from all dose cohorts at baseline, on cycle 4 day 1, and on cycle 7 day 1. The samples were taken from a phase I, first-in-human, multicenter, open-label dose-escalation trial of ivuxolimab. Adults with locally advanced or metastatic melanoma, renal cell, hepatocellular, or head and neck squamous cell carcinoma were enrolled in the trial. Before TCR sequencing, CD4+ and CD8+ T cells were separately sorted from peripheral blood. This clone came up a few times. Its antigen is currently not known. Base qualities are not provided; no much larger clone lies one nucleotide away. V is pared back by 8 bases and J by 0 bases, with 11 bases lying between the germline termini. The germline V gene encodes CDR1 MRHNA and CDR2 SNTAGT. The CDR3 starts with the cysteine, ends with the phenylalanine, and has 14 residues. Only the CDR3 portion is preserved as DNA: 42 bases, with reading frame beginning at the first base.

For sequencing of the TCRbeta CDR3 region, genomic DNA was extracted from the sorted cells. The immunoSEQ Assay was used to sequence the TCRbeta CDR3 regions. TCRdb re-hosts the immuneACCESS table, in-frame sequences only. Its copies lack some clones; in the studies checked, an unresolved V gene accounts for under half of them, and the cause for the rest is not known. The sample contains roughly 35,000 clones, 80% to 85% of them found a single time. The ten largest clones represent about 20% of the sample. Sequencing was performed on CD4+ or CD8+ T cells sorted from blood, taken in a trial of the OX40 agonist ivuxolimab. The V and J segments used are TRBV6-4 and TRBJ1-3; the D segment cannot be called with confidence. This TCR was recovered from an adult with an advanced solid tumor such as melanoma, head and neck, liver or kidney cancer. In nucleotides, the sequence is TGTGCCAGCGGAGGGCATTTCTCTGGAAACACCATATATTTT. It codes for CASGGHFSGNTIYF.